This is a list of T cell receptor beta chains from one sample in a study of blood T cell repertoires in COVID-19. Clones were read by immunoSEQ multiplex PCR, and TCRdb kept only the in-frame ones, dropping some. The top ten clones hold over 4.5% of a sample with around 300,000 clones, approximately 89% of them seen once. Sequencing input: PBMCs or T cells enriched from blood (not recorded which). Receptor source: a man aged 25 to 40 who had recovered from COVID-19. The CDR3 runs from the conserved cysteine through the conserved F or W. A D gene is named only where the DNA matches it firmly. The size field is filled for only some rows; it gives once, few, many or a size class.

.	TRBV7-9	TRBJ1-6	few	CASSPTTVLAPLHF	TGTGCCAGCAGCCCAACGACAGTTTTGGCACCCCTCCACTTT
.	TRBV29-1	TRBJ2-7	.	CSVAGQHYEQYF	TGCAGCGTTGCTGGACAACACTACGAGCAGTACTTC
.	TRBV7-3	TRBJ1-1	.	CASRGAMNTEAFF	TGTGCCAGCAGAGGGGCAATGAACACTGAAGCTTTCTTT
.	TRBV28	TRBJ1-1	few	CASSARDSLIEAFF	TGTGCCAGCAGCGCCAGAGACAGCTTGATTGAAGCTTTCTTT
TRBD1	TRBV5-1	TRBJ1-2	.	CASSSGQGDGYTF	TGCGCCAGCAGCTCGGGACAGGGCGATGGCTACACCTTC
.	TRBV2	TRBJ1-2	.	CASYEWTQDLYGYTF	TGTGCCAGTTACGAGTGGACACAGGATTTGTATGGCTACACCTTC
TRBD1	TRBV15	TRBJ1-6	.	CATAGTDNSPLHF	TGTGCCACGGCCGGGACAGATAATTCACCCCTCCACTTT
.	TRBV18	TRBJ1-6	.	CASSPIADSPLHF	TGTGCCAGCTCACCGATAGCAGATTCACCCCTCCACTTT
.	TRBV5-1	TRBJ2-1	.	CASSLGQSLYNEQFF	TGCGCCAGCAGCCTAGGACAGAGTTTATACAATGAGCAGTTCTTC
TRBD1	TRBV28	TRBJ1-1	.	CASSYVQGIMNTEAFF	TGTGCCAGCAGTTATGTACAGGGGATTATGAACACTGAAGCTTTCTTT
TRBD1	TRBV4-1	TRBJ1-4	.	CASSLRTGGNEKLFF	TGCGCCAGCAGCCTTCGGACAGGGGGAAATGAAAAACTGTTTTTT
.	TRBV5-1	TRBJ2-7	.	CASSKDQQTTIYEQYF	TGCGCCAGCAGCAAAGACCAACAGACCACAATCTACGAGCAGTACTTC
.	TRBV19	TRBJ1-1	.	CASSIQGRAFF	TGTGCCAGTAGTATCCAGGGAAGAGCTTTCTTT
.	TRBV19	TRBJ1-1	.	CASTMRPTNTEAFF	TGTGCCAGTACCATGAGGCCGACGAACACTGAAGCTTTCTTT
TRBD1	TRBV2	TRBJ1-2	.	CASSEDPGTGPTF	TGTGCCAGCAGTGAAGACCCCGGGACAGGGCCGACCTTC
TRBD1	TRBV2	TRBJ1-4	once	CASKPDRGTNEKLFF	TGTGCCAGCAAGCCCGACAGGGGAACTAATGAAAAACTGTTTTTT
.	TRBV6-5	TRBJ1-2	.	CASSTQGGYTF	TGTGCCAGCAGTACCCAGGGAGGCTACACCTTC
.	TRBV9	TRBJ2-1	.	CASSGPTNYNEQFF	TGTGCCAGCAGCGGCCCGACAAACTACAATGAGCAGTTCTTC
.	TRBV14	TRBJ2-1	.	CASRSWSPEQFF	TGTGCCAGCAGGAGTTGGTCACCAGAGCAGTTCTTC
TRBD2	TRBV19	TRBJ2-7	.	CASSPGASGPYEQYF	TGTGCCAGTAGTCCTGGGGCTAGCGGTCCCTACGAGCAGTACTTC
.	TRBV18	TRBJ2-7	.	CASLPGIGTPYEQYF	TGTGCCAGCCTCCCCGGCATCGGGACACCCTACGAGCAGTACTTC
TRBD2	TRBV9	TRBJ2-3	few	CASSESGGPTDTQYF	TGTGCCAGCAGTGAGAGCGGGGGGCCAACAGATACGCAGTATTTT
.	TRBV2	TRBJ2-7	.	CASSDRAQSYEQYF	TGTGCCAGCAGTGACAGGGCTCAATCCTACGAGCAGTACTTC
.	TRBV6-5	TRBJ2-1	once	CASSYSRGNEQFF	TGTGCCAGCAGTTACTCTAGGGGAAATGAGCAGTTCTTC
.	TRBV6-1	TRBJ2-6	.	CASSDKSSGANVLTF	TGTGCCAGCAGTGATAAGAGCTCTGGGGCCAACGTCCTGACTTTC
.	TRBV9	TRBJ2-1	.	CASSVGGRGEEQFF	TGTGCCAGCAGCGTAGGTGGGCGGGGTGAGGAGCAGTTCTTC
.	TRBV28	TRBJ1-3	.	CASSAPGSSGNTIYF	TGTGCCAGCAGTGCCCCGGGGAGCTCTGGAAACACCATATATTTT
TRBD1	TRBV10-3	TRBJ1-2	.	CAIRKSGQFYGYTF	TGTGCCATCAGGAAATCGGGACAGTTCTATGGCTACACCTTC
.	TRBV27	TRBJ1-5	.	CASSGGRGQPQHF	TGTGCCAGCAGTGGGGGCAGAGGTCAGCCCCAGCATTTT